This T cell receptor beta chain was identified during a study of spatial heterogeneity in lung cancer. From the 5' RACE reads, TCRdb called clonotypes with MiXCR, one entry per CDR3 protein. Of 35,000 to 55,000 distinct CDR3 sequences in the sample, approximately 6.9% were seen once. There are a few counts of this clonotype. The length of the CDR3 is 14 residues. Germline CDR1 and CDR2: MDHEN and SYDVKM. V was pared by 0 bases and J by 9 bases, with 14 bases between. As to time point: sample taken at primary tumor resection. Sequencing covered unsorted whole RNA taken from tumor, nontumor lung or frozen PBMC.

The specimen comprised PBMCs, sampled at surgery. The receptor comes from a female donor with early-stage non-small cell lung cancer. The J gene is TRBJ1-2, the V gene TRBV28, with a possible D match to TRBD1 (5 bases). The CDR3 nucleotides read TGTGCCAGCAGTTTATGGGGGGACGGCTTCAGCTACACCTTC. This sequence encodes CASSLWGDGFSYTF.